Following are 13 T cell receptor beta chains from one sample sequenced in a study of cytomegalovirus exposure and HLA in healthy donors. The PCR was carried out with 60 Vbeta primers and 13 Jbeta primers. Sequenced by immunoSEQ multiplex PCR; TCRdb stores in-frame clones only, minus some. The profile shows more than 100,000 clones, around four fifths of them singletons. The sequenced sample was PBMCs. The receptors here all came from a middle-aged man in good health and CMV-seronegative.

The CDR3 DNA reads as TGCGCCAGCAGCCAAGACGTAGGGGGGGGTCAGCCCCAGCATTTT. This codes for CASSQDVGGGQPQHF. The gene calls are TRBV4-3 and TRBJ1-5; possibly TRBD1 for D (6 bases). Germline CDR1 LGHNA, CDR2 YSLEER. Trimming removed 0 bases at V and 6 bases at J, with 12 bases between. CDR3 size: 15 residues.

The chain has TRBV4-3 and TRBJ2-7; possibly TRBD2 for D (6 bases). CDR3 length: 16 residues. CDR1 is LGHNA, CDR2 YSLEER, per germline. V gave up 3 bases and J gave up 4 bases, with 19 bases separating them. CDR3 sequence (DNA): TGCGCCAGCAGCCATGACCCTCTCCGCGGGAAGTACGAGCAGTACTTC. As protein: CASSHDPLRGKYEQYF.

The chain combines TRBV14 with TRBJ2-7, with D perhaps TRBD1 (6 bases). Trimming took 1 base from V and 3 from J, leaving 13 bases between them. Germline V CDR1 and CDR2: SGHDN, FVKESK. The CDR3 is 15 residues long. This CDR3 is CASSQGLGAGYEQYF. In DNA form, the CDR3 reads TGTGCCAGCAGCCAAGGTCTGGGGGCCGGCTACGAGCAGTACTTC.

This rearrangement joins TRBV5-1 to TRBJ2-1, with D possibly matching TRBD1 (6 bases). V was shortened by 0 bases and J by 6 bases, with 16 bases between the two germline ends. This CDR3 region has 16 residues. Germline CDR1 reads SGHRS; CDR2 reads YFSETQ. The CDR3 reads CASSLEPGATRNEQFF. The DNA of the CDR3 is TGCGCCAGCAGCTTGGAGCCAGGGGCCACACGCAATGAGCAGTTCTTC.

V and J are TRBV7-9 and TRBJ1-1; the match to TRBD1 covers 8 bases. The V segment lost 1 base and the J segment 2 bases; nucleotides outside the gene matches: 3. The germline CDR1 and CDR2 sequences are SEHNR and FQNEAQ (reference sequence). The CDR3 has 15 amino acids. The CDR3 sequence is CASSLVGTGNTEAFF. CDR3 bases: TGTGCCAGCAGCTTAGTAGGGACAGGAAACACTGAAGCTTTCTTT.

The genes are TRBV18 and TRBJ2-5, with D possibly matching TRBD1 (5 bases). This CDR3 is 14 amino acids long. The V gene's germline CDR1 is KGHSH and CDR2 LQKENI. V dropped 3 bases and J dropped 5 bases, with 13 bases sitting between them. This CDR3 is CASSPQGDGETQYF. Here the CDR3 DNA reads TGTGCCAGCTCACCCCAGGGCGATGGGGAGACCCAGTACTTC.

The rearrangement joins TRBV19 to TRBJ2-5; 12 positions agree with TRBD2. The CDR3 is 15 residues long. V trimming: 6 bases; J trimming: 5 bases; junction bases outside the gene matches: 7. Germline values: CDR1 LNHDA, CDR2 SQIVND (reference sequence). CDR3 sequence (DNA): TGTGCCAGTAGGGCTAGCGGGGGGGCCCGGGAGACCCAGTACTTC. Protein product: CASRASGGARETQYF. Using reference TRBV19 and TRBJ2-5 for the parts outside the CDR3, the full variable domain is DGGITQSPKYLFRKEGQNVTLSCEQNLNHDAMYWYRQDPGQGLRLIYYSQIVNDFQKGDIAEGYSVSREKKESFPLTVTSAQKNPTAFYLCASRASGGARETQYFGPGTRLLVL.

The chain recombines TRBV10-3 with TRBJ2-7; the D is unclear. From germline, CDR1 is ENHRY and CDR2 SYGVKD. Between the trimmed V and J ends, which lost 2 bases and 2 bases, there was a span of 7 bases. The CDR3 is made up of 13 amino acids. CDR3 sequence reads: CAISENSPYEQYF. CDR3 bases: TGTGCCATCAGTGAGAACAGTCCCTACGAGCAGTACTTC.

This clone was seen once. This chain uses TRBV5-4 with TRBJ2-5; D may be TRBD2 (5 bases). The germline V gene has CDR1 SGHNT and CDR2 YYREEE (reference sequence). The CDR3 sequence is 13 residues long. V lost 4 bases and J lost 2, with 9 bases in between. This CDR3 is CASSGERQETQYF. CDR3 sequence (DNA): TGTGCCAGCAGCGGCGAGCGGCAAGAGACCCAGTACTTC.

This clone was counted between two and nine times. The chain is built from TRBV7-2 and TRBJ2-6; TRBD1 matches 9 bases. V shed 4 bases, J shed 3 bases, and the junction held 7 bases outside the gene matches. CDR1 is SGHTA, CDR2 FQGNSA, per germline. This CDR3 comprises 17 residues. The CDR3 nucleotides are TGTGCCAGCAGCTCGGGACAGGGATACGTTGGGGCCAACGTCCTGACTTTC. Encoded protein: CASSSGQGYVGANVLTF. Based on the CDR3 plus reference TRBV7-2 and TRBJ2-6, the full variable domain is GAGVSQSPSNKVTEKGKDVELRCDPISGHTALYWYRQSLGQGLEFLIYFQGNSAPDKSGLPSDRFSAERTGGSVSTLTIQRTQQEDSAVYLCASSSGQGYVGANVLTFGAGSRLTVL.

This clone was recorded once. V and J are TRBV6-6 and TRBJ1-5, with TRBD1 matching 9 bases. Trimming removed 6 bases from V and 4 bases from J; junction bases left unmatched: 7. The germline CDR1 and CDR2 sequences are MNHNY and SVGAGI (reference sequence). The CDR3 covers 15 residues. CDR3 loop: CASSGGTGRNQPQHF. For the CDR3, the DNA is TGTGCCAGCAGCGGCGGGACAGGGAGAAATCAGCCCCAGCATTTT.

The chain links TRBV11-2 to TRBJ1-5; a possible D gene is TRBD1 (5 bases). CDR1 and CDR2 (germline): SGHAT, FQNNGV. CDR3 length equals 15 residues. Trimming took 0 bases from V and 2 from J, leaving 8 bases between them. The CDR3 sequence is CASSLDRGGNQPQHF. CDR3 sequence (DNA): TGTGCCAGCAGCTTAGATAGGGGTGGCAATCAGCCCCAGCATTTT.

This chain joins TRBV11-3 and TRBJ2-7, with D maybe TRBD1 (6 bases). The CDR3 is 14 amino acids. Trimming cost V 4 bases and J 2 bases, with 12 bases left between them. CDR1 is SGHNT and CDR2 is YENEEA in the germline V gene. CDR3 DNA sequence: TGTGCCAGCAGCTCATCCGGACAGCCCTACGAGCAGTACTTC. It is translated as CASSSSGQPYEQYF. The complete variable domain, with remaining parts taken from reference TRBV11-3 and TRBJ2-7, reads EAGVVQSPRYKIIEKKQPVAFWCNPISGHNTLYWYLQNLGQGPELLIRYENEEAVDDSQLPKDRFSAERLKGVDSTLKIQPAELGDSAVYLCASSSSGQPYEQYFGPGTRLTVT.